What follows are 20 T cell receptor beta chains derived from one specimen sequenced in a study of blood T cell repertoires in COVID-19. Sequencing used immunoSEQ multiplex PCR; TCRdb keeps in-frame clones, though not all of them. The repertoire holds around 120,000 clones, with roughly nine tenths as singletons. The sequenced material came from peripheral blood. These receptors were collected from a man in his 60s with COVID-19, enrolled during active disease.

The chain links TRBV6-2 or TRBV6-3 to TRBJ1-5; possibly TRBD1 for D (5 bases). The germline CDR1 and CDR2 sequences are MNHEY and SVGEGT. Trimming took off 6 bases at V and 7 bases at J, with 19 bases between the two ends. The CDR3 is 15 residues long. In DNA, the CDR3 is TGTGCCAGCAGCCCCCCGGCAGGGCAGGGACAGCCCCAGCATTTT. It yields the protein CASSPPAGQGQPQHF.

This chain links TRBV12-3 or TRBV12-4 with TRBJ2-7; weak D call: TRBD2 (6 bases). The V and J ends lost 6 bases and 6 bases respectively, with 12 bases between them. This CDR3 has 12 amino acids. For the CDR3, the DNA is TGTGCCAGCAGCCCGGGAGCGGCCGAGCAGTACTTC. Amino acids: CASSPGAAEQYF.

For the CDR3, the DNA is TGTGCCAGCAGTGAAGCGCTCGGAGCGGGAGTCAGTGGTGAGCAGTTCTTC. Translated: CASSEALGAGVSGEQFF. V gene TRBV6-1 combines with J gene TRBJ2-1; 8 nucleotides line up with TRBD2. With 0 bases clipped from V and 9 bases from J, the junction kept 13 bases outside the gene matches. The germline gives CDR1 MNHNS, CDR2 SASEGT. The CDR3 covers 17 residues.

The chain recombines TRBV10-3 with TRBJ2-7, with 9 bases matching TRBD1. The germline gives CDR1 ENHRY, CDR2 SYGVKD. This CDR3 spans 15 amino acids. Trimming removed 5 bases from V and 2 bases from J; junction bases left unmatched: 7. The CDR3 nucleotides are TGTGCCATCAGTACTCCGGGACAGGGTACCTACGAGCAGTACTTC. Protein sequence: CAISTPGQGTYEQYF.

This sequence joins TRBV12-3 or TRBV12-4 and TRBJ1-6; D is ambiguous. Trimming cost V 5 bases and J 8 bases, with 7 bases left between them. The CDR3 loop spans 12 amino acids. The CDR3 nucleotides read TGTGCCAGCAGTCCCAGATATTCACCCCTCCACTTT. Its translation is CASSPRYSPLHF.

The rearrangement joins TRBV29-1 to TRBJ2-3, with 9 bases fitting TRBD1. This CDR3 comprises 17 residues. In germline, CDR1 is SQVTM, CDR2 ANQGSEA. With 6 bases clipped from V and 1 base from J, the junction kept 14 bases outside the gene matches. This CDR3 is CSVFTGQGPLGTDTQYF. In nucleotides, the CDR3 is TGCAGCGTGTTTACGGGACAGGGTCCCCTCGGCACAGATACGCAGTATTTT.

The chain couples TRBV29-1 to TRBJ2-5, with TRBD1 as a possible D gene (5 bases). Germline loops: CDR1 SQVTM, CDR2 ANQGSEA. CDR3 size: 12 residues. Trimming removed 3 bases at V and 2 bases at J, with 7 bases between. CDR3 sequence (DNA): TGCAGCGTTGACACAGGTCAAGAGACCCAGTACTTC. This gives the protein CSVDTGQETQYF.

The genes are TRBV9 and TRBJ2-2; 16 bases match TRBD2. The CDR3 sequence is 18 residues long. V lost 4 bases to trimming and J lost 2 bases; unmatched junction nucleotides: 5. Germline V gives CDR1 SGDLS, CDR2 YYNGEE. Here the CDR3 reads CASSPGTSGRENTGELFF. In DNA form, the CDR3 reads TGTGCCAGCAGCCCGGGGACTAGCGGGAGGGAAAACACCGGGGAGCTGTTTTTT. The full variable domain, rest sourced from reference TRBV9 and TRBJ2-2, is DSGVTQTPKHLITATGQRVTLRCSPRSGDLSVYWYQQSLDQGLQFLIQYYNGEERAKGNILERFSAQQFPDLHSELNLSSLELGDSALYFCASSPGTSGRENTGELFFGEGSRLTVL.

This chain connects TRBV4-3 to TRBJ2-3, with 7 bases aligning to TRBD2. The CDR3 sequence is 14 residues long. V gave up 3 bases and J gave up 2 bases; unmatched junction bases: 2. Germline loops: CDR1 LGHNA, CDR2 YSLEER. The CDR3 region is CASSQGRDTDTQYF. The CDR3 DNA reads as TGCGCCAGCAGCCAGGGGAGGGACACAGATACGCAGTATTTT.

The rearrangement links TRBV24-1 to TRBJ2-1, with 11 bases that match TRBD2. Germline CDR1 and CDR2: KGHDR and SFDVKD. This CDR3 spans 17 amino acids. Trimming at V came to 1 base and at J to 5 bases, leaving 6 bases not matched to a gene. In DNA form, the CDR3 reads TGTGCCACCAGTGATTTCTGGTTAGCGGGAGGGAACAATGAGCAGTTCTTC. It specifies CATSDFWLAGGNNEQFF.

This chain joins TRBV10-3 and TRBJ1-2; 7 bases map to TRBD1. The V gene end was trimmed by 3 bases and the J gene end by 4 bases; junction bases not matched to a gene: 8. The CDR3 is 15 residues long. Germline-derived CDR1 and CDR2 are ENHRY and SYGVKD. The DNA for the CDR3 is TGTGCCATCAGTGATCCGGGACAGCTTATCTATGGCTACACCTTC. Translation: CAISDPGQLIYGYTF.

The V and J genes are TRBV7-3 and TRBJ2-3; maybe TRBD2 (7 bases). With 5 bases removed from V and 4 bases from J, the gap between germline ends came to 16 bases. CDR1 and CDR2 (germline): SGHTA, FQGTGA. The CDR3 totals 15 residues. The CDR3 sequence: CASSPSGGRSDTQYF. Written as DNA, the CDR3 is TGTGCCAGCAGCCCATCCGGGGGGCGGTCAGATACGCAGTATTTT.

The DNA for the CDR3 is TGTGCCACCAGCAGAGGACCGGGACAGGGGGCAGAAGGCTACACCTTC. This codes for CATSRGPGQGAEGYTF. The chain joins TRBV15 to TRBJ1-2, with 12 bases aligning to TRBD1. Germline CDR1 and CDR2: LNHNV and YYDKDF (reference sequence). This CDR3 spans 16 amino acids. V shed 1 base, J shed 8 bases, and the junction held 8 bases outside the gene matches.

This chain connects TRBV4-3 to TRBJ2-4; 8 bases are a match to TRBD1. V shed 4 bases and J 8 bases; nucleotides not matched to a gene: 7. The V gene's germline CDR1 is LGHNA and CDR2 YSLEER. CDR3 length: 14 amino acids. The CDR3 sequence is CASSPRTGWDIQYF. For the CDR3, the DNA is TGCGCCAGCAGCCCCCGGACAGGGTGGGACATTCAGTACTTC.

The chain uses TRBV18 and TRBJ2-5; 7 bases match TRBD1. The V and J ends lost 4 bases and 2 bases, in that order; junction bases with no gene match: 4. The CDR3 extends over 14 amino acids. Germline values: CDR1 KGHSH, CDR2 LQKENI. The CDR3 region is CASSQGARQETQYF. CDR3 bases: TGTGCCAGCTCACAGGGGGCGAGACAAGAGACCCAGTACTTC.

The rearrangement links TRBV2 to TRBJ2-7, with 7 nucleotides matching TRBD1. CDR1 is SNHLY and CDR2 is FYNNEI in the germline V gene. Unmatched junction bases numbered 8, after V lost 7 bases and J lost 2 bases. This CDR3 spans 14 amino acids. CDR3 sequence reads: CASKRGPSAYEQYF. The CDR3, as DNA: TGTGCCAGCAAAAGGGGGCCCTCGGCCTACGAGCAGTACTTC.

The chain couples TRBV6-5 to TRBJ2-5, with a tentative D call TRBD2 (7 bases). Trimming removed 7 bases at V and 4 bases at J, with 19 bases between. CDR3 length: 15 amino acids. The germline V gene encodes CDR1 MNHEY and CDR2 SVGAGI. The CDR3 loop reads CASKSVGGRGETQYF. The CDR3, as DNA: TGTGCCAGCAAATCGGTCGGGGGGCGCGGAGAGACCCAGTACTTC.

The rearrangement links TRBV4-2 to TRBJ2-2, with D unresolved. Germline CDR1 reads LGHNA; CDR2 reads YNFKEQ. CDR3 length equals 16 residues. V lost 2 bases, J lost 0 bases, and 10 bases lay in between. The CDR3 here is CASSQREATNTGELFF. The CDR3 region has the DNA TGTGCCAGCAGCCAACGTGAGGCCACGAACACCGGGGAGCTGTTTTTT.

The chain has TRBV5-5 and TRBJ2-7, with TRBD1 matching 7 bases. The CDR3 length is 15 residues. The germline V gene has CDR1 SGHKS and CDR2 YYEKEE (reference sequence). The V gene end was trimmed by 3 bases and the J gene end by 6 bases; junction bases not matched to a gene: 12. The CDR3 nucleotides read TGTGCCAGCAGCTATAACCCATCTCGGACAGGCGAGCAGTACTTC. Translating gives CASSYNPSRTGEQYF.

The rearrangement links TRBV4-2 to TRBJ2-1, with 8 bases identical to TRBD1. Germline CDR1 and CDR2: LGHNA and YNFKEQ. With V trimmed by 1 base and J by 6 bases, 11 bases remained unmatched. The CDR3 loop spans 17 amino acids. CDR3 in amino acids: CASSQAGGEGRRNEQFF. CDR3 in DNA: TGTGCCAGCAGCCAAGCAGGGGGCGAGGGTAGACGCAATGAGCAGTTCTTC.